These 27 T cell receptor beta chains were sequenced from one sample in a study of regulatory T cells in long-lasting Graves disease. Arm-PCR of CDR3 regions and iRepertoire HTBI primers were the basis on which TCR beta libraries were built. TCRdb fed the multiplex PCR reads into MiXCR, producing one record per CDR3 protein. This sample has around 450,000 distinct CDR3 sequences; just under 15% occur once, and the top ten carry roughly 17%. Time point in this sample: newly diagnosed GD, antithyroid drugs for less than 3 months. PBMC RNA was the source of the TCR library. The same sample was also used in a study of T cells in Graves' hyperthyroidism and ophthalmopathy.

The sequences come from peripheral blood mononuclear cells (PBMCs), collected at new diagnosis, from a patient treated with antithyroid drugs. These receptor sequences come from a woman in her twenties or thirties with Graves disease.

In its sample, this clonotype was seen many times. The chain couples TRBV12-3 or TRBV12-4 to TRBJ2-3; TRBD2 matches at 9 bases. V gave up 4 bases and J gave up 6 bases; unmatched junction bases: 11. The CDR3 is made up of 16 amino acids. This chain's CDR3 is CASSSSRLAVGDTQYF. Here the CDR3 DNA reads TGTGCCAGCAGTTCCTCCCGACTAGCGGTAGGGGATACGCAGTATTTT.

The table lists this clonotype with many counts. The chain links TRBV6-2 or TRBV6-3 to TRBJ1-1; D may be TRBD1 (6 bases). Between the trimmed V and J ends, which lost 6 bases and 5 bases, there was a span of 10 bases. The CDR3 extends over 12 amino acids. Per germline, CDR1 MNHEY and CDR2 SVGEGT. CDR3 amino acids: CASSDQGTEAFF. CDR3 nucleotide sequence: TGTGCCAGCAGCGACCAGGGGACTGAAGCTTTCTTT.

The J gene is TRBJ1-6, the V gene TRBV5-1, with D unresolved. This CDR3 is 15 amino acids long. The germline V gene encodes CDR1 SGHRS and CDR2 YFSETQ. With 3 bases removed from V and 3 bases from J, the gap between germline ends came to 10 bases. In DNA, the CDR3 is TGCGCCAGCAGCTCCGGTGGCATCTATAATTCACCCCTCCACTTT. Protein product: CASSSGGIYNSPLHF. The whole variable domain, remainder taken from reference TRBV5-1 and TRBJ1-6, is KAGVTQTPRYLIKTRGQQVTLSCSPISGHRSVSWYQQTPGQGLQFLFEYFSETQRNKGNFPGRFSGRQFSNSRSEMNVSTLELGDSALYLCASSSGGIYNSPLHFGNGTRLTVT.

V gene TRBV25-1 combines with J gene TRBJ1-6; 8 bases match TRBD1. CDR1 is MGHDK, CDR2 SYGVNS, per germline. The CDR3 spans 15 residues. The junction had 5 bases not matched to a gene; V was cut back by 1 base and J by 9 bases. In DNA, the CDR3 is TGTGCCAGCAGTGAATTGGACAGGGAGGGTTCACCCCTCCACTTT. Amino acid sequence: CASSELDREGSPLHF.

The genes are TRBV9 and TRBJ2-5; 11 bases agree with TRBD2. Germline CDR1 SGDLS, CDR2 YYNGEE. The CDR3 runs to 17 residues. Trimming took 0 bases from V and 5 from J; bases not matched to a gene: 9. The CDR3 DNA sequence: TGTGCCAGCAGCGTAGACCTAGCGGGAGGTGATGTCGAGACCCAGTACTTC. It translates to CASSVDLAGGDVETQYF.

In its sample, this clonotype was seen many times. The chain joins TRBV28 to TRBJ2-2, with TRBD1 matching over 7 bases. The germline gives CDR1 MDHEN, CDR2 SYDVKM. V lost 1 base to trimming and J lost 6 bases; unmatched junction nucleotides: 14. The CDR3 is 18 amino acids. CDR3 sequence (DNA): TGTGCCAGCAGTTTATTGGCCGGGACAGATGAGTCACCCGGGGAGCTGTTTTTT. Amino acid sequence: CASSLLAGTDESPGELFF.

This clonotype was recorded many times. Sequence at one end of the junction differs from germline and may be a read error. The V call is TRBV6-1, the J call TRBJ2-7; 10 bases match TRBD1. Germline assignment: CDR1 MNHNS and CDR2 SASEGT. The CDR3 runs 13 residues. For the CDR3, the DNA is TGTGCCAGCAGTGGGCAGACAGGGGGCGCTTGGTTCTTC. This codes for CASSGQTGGAWFF.

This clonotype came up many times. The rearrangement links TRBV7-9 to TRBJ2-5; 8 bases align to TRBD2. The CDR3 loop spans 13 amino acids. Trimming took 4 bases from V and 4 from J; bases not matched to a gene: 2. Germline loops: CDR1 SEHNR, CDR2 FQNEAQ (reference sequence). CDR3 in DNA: TGTGCCAGCAGCTCACTAGCGGCAGAGACCCAGTACTTC. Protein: CASSSLAAETQYF. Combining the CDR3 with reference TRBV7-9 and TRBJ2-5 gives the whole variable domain DTGVSQNPRHKITKRGQNVTFRCDPISEHNRLYWYRQTLGQGPEFLTYFQNEAQLEKSRLLSDRFSAERPKGSFSTLEIQRTEQGDSAMYLCASSSLAAETQYFGPGTRLLVL.

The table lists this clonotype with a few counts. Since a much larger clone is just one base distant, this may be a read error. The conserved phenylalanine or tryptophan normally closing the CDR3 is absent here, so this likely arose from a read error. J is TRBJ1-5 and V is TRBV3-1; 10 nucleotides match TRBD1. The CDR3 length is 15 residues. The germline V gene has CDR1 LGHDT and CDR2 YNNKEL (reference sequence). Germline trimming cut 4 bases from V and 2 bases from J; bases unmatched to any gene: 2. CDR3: CASSLGTGGNQPQHS. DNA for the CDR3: TGTGCCAGCAGCCTCGGGACAGGGGGCAATCAGCCCCAGCATTCT.

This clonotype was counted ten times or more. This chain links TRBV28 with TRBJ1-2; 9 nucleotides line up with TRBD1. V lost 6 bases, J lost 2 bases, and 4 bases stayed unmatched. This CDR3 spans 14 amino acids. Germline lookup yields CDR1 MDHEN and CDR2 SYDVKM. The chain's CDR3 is CASRRTGANYGYTF. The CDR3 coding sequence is TGTGCCAGCAGGAGGACAGGGGCGAACTATGGCTACACCTTC.

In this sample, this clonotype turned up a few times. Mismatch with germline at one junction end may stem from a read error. CDR3 region: CASSEAVAGPDEQSF. CDR3 DNA: TGTGCCAGCAGTGAAGCTGTGGCAGGTCCGGATGAGCAGTCCTTC. The rearrangement joins TRBV6-2 or TRBV6-3 to TRBJ2-1, with D hard to call. The CDR3 is 15 residues long. Germline CDR1 reads MNHEY; CDR2 reads SVGEGT.

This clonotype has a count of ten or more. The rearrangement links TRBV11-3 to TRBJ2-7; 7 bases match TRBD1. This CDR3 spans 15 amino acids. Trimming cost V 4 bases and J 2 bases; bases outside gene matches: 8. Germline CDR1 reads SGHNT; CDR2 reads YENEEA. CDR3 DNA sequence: TGTGCCAGCAGCTCGTTCCGGGACAGAACCTACGAGCAGTACTTC. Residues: CASSSFRDRTYEQYF. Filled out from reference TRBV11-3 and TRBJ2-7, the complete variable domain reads EAGVVQSPRYKIIEKKQPVAFWCNPISGHNTLYWYLQNLGQGPELLIRYENEEAVDDSQLPKDRFSAERLKGVDSTLKIQPAELGDSAVYLCASSSFRDRTYEQYFGPGTRLTVT.

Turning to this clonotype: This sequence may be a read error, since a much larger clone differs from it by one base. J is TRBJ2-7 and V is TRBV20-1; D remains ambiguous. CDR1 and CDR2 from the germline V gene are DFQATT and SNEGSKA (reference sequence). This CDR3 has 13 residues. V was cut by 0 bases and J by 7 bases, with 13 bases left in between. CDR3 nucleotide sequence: TGCAGTGCTAGAGAGAGCGCCTACAATGAGCAGTACTTC. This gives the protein CSARESAYNEQYF.

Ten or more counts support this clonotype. CDR3 nucleotides: TGTGCCAGCAGCCTTCCAGGGTTGGCTCTGCATGGCTACACCTTC. As protein: CASSLPGLALHGYTF. The genes are TRBV7-9 and TRBJ1-2, with a weak D call TRBD1 (5 bases). Germline CDR1 is SEHNR and CDR2 is FQNEAQ (reference sequence). Trimming shortened V by 5 bases and J by 6 bases, and 19 bases separated the two germline ends. This CDR3 spans 15 amino acids. The whole variable domain, filled in from reference TRBV7-9 and TRBJ1-2, reads DTGVSQNPRHKITKRGQNVTFRCDPISEHNRLYWYRQTLGQGPEFLTYFQNEAQLEKSRLLSDRFSAERPKGSFSTLEIQRTEQGDSAMYLCASSLPGLALHGYTFGSGTRLTVV.

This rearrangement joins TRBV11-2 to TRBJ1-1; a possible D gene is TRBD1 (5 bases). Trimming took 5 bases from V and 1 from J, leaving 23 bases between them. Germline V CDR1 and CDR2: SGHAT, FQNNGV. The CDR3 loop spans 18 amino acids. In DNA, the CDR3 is TGTGCCAGCAGCATTACCTCCGGGACCAACCTCTGGAACACTGAAGCTTTCTTT. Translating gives CASSITSGTNLWNTEAFF.

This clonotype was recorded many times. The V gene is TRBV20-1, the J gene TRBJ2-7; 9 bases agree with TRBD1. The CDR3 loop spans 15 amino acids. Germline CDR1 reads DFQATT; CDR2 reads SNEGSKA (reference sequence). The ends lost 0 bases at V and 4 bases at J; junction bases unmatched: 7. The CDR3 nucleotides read TGCAGTGCTAGAGATCCCCGGGACAGGGATTACGAGCAGTACTTC. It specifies CSARDPRDRDYEQYF.

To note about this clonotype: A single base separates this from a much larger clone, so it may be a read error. As DNA, the CDR3 is TGTGCCAGCAGTCCCACGGGCGGGAATGAGCAGTACTTC. Translating gives CASSPTGGNEQYF. The chain couples TRBV27 to TRBJ2-7; D possibly corresponds to TRBD2 (6 bases). The CDR3 has 13 residues. Between the trimmed V and J ends, which lost 5 bases and 7 bases, there was a span of 15 bases. Germline loops: CDR1 MNHEY, CDR2 SMNVEV (reference sequence).

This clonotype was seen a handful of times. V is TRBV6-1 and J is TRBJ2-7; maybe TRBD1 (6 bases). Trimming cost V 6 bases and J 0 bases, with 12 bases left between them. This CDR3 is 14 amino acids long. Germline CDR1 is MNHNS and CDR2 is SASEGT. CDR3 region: CASRSRQVSYEQYF. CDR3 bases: TGTGCCAGCAGATCCAGACAGGTCTCCTACGAGCAGTACTTC.

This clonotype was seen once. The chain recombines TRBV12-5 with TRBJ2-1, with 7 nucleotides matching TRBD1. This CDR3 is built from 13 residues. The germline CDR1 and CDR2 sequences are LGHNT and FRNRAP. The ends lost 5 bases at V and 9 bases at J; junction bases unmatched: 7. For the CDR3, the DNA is TGTGCTAGTGGTCTACAGGGGAGTGTTGAGCAGTTCTTC. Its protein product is CASGLQGSVEQFF.

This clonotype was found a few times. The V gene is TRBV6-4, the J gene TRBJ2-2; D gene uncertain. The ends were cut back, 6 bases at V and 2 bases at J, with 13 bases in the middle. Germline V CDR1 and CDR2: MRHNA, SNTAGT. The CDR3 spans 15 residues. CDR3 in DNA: TGTGCCAGCAGACCGGGCCCCTTAAACACCGGGGAGCTGTTTTTT. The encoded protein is CASRPGPLNTGELFF.

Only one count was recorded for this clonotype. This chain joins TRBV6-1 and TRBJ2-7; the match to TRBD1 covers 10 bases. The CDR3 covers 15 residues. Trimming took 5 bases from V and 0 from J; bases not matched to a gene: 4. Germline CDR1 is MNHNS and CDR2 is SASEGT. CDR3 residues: CASSRQGAGSYEQYF. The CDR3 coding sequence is TGTGCCAGCAGTCGACAGGGGGCGGGCTCCTACGAGCAGTACTTC.

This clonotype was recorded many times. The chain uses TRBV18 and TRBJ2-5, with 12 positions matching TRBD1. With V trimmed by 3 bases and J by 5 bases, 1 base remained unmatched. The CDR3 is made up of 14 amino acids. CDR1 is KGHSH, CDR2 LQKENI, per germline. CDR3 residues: CASSPGQGAETQYF. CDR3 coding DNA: TGTGCCAGCTCACCGGGACAGGGGGCGGAGACCCAGTACTTC.

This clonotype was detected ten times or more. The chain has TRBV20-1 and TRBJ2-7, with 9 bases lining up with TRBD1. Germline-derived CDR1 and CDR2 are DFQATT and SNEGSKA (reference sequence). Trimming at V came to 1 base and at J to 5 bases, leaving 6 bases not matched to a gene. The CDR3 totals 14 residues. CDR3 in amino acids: CSARGDREMNEQYF. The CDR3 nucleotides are TGCAGTGCTAGAGGGGACAGGGAAATGAACGAGCAGTACTTC.

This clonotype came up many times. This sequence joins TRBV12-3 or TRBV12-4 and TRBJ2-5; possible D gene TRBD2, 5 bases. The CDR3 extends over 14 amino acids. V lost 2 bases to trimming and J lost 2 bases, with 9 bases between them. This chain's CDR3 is CASSLLGKQETQYF. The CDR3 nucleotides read TGTGCCAGCAGTTTACTCGGGAAGCAAGAGACCCAGTACTTC.

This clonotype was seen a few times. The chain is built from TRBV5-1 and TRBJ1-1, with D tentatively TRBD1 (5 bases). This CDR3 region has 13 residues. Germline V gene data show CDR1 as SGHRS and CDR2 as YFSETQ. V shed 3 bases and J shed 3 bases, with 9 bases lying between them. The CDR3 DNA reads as TGCGCCAGCAGCTGGGGGGTGGACACTGAAGCTTTCTTT. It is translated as CASSWGVDTEAFF.

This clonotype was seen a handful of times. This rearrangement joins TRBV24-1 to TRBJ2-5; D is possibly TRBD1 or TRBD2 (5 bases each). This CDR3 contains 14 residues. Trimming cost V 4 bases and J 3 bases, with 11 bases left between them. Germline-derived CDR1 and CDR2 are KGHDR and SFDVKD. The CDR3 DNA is TGTGCCACCAGTGACCCTGGGACCGAAGAGACCCAGTACTTC. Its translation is CATSDPGTEETQYF.

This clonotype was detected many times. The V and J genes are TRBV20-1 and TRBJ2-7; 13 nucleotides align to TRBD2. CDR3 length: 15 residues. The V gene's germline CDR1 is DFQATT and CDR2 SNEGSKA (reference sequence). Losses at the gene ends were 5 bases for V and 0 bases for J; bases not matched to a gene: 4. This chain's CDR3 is CSAPRTSGGSYEQYF. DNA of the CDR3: TGCAGTGCTCCAAGGACTAGCGGGGGCTCCTACGAGCAGTACTTC.